Listed here is a single T cell receptor beta chain. The antigen is unknown. The source of the sample is a study of cytomegalovirus exposure and HLA in healthy donors. In the study overall: Falling in the Caucasian-associated ancestry cluster were about four fifths of under 500 genotyped donors.

Trimming shortened V by 1 base and J by 8 bases, and 4 bases separated the two germline ends. Germline loops: CDR1 SGHRS, CDR2 YFSETQ. CDR3 length: 11 amino acids. Primers for the PCR totalled 60 Vbeta and 13 Jbeta. Generated by immunoSEQ multiplex PCR, the TCRdb table keeps only in-frame clones and is missing some. The data show about 170,000 clones, 80% to 90% seen once. Whole-study results and caveats: Judged likely to be a sequencing artifact was a cluster of highly shared sequence variants.

The sequenced sample was PBMCs. The chain employs TRBV5-1 and TRBJ2-1; no firm D call. The receptor was isolated from a man in his late teens or twenties in good health and CMV-seropositive. The CDR3 protein is CASSLRYEQFF. CDR3 DNA: TGCGCCAGCAGCTTGCGTTATGAGCAGTTCTTC.